A single sample gave rise to the 27 T cell receptor beta chains below, sequenced in a study of CD8 T cells in ankylosing spondylitis (TCRdb year 2017). The library was generated by 5' RACE. The sequencer listed for this sample is Illumina HiSeq 2500. The raw public reads went through TCRdb reprocessing: fastp at Q25, MiXCR clone calling, in-frame beta chains kept. Each entry is one CDR3 protein sequence, shown with its most common DNA and genes. The sample table shows 150,000 to 200,000 distinct CDR3 sequences, and under 35% are seen once. The top ten clones comprise 6% of the sample. The sequenced material came from synovial fluid, either unsorted or a sorted T cell fraction (not recorded which). The receptors derive from a male donor with ankylosing spondylitis.

This clonotype has only a few counts. This rearrangement joins TRBV29-1 to TRBJ2-7; D is unclear. The CDR3 is 11 amino acids. In germline, CDR1 is SQVTM, CDR2 ANQGSEA. V was shortened by 2 bases and J by 6 bases, with 8 bases between the two germline ends. The chain's CDR3 is CSVERAGEQYF. The DNA of the CDR3 is TGCAGCGTTGAAAGGGCTGGCGAGCAGTACTTC.

This clonotype was found a few times. This sequence joins TRBV19 and TRBJ1-5; perhaps TRBD1 as D (6 bases). Between the trimmed V and J ends, which lost 5 bases and 1 base, there was a span of 12 bases. Germline-derived CDR1 and CDR2 are LNHDA and SQIVND (reference sequence). The CDR3 runs 15 residues. The CDR3 here is CASSWDNGSNQPQHF. DNA of the CDR3: TGTGCCAGTAGTTGGGACAACGGAAGCAATCAGCCCCAGCATTTT.

The genes are TRBV20-1 and TRBJ1-2; the D gene is possibly TRBD1 (6 bases). The CDR3 contains 13 residues. V was pared by 1 base and J by 4 bases, with 10 bases between. Looked up from germline, CDR1 is DFQATT and CDR2 is SNEGSKA (reference sequence). In DNA form, the CDR3 reads TGCAGTGCTAGAGGACAGGAAACCTATGGCTACACCTTC. Amino acids: CSARGQETYGYTF.

This clonotype was counted at least ten times. The chain combines TRBV10-3 with TRBJ2-7; the match to TRBD1 covers 12 bases. Losses at the gene ends were 2 bases for V and 2 bases for J; bases not matched to a gene: 1. CDR3 size: 15 residues. Germline V gene data show CDR1 as ENHRY and CDR2 as SYGVKD. DNA of the CDR3: TGTGCCATCAGTGAGGGGACAGGGGGCCCCTACGAGCAGTACTTC. It encodes CAISEGTGGPYEQYF.

The CDR3 here is CASRAAGEISVYNEQFF. The CDR3, as DNA: TGCGCCAGCAGGGCGGCGGGAGAGATCAGCGTATACAATGAGCAGTTCTTC. The rearrangement joins TRBV5-1 to TRBJ2-1, with TRBD2 matching over 7 bases. Germline assignment: CDR1 SGHRS and CDR2 YFSETQ. This CDR3 spans 17 amino acids. The ends lost 5 bases at V and 4 bases at J; junction bases unmatched: 15.

The chain joins TRBV20-1 to TRBJ2-7, with D possibly matching TRBD1 (5 bases). Trimming cost V 4 bases and J 2 bases, with 15 bases left between them. The CDR3 is 14 amino acids. In germline, CDR1 is DFQATT, CDR2 SNEGSKA (reference sequence). CDR3 amino acids: CSATVTLGAYEQYF. As DNA, the CDR3 is TGCAGTGCTACAGTCACCCTAGGGGCCTACGAGCAGTACTTC.

The V gene is TRBV29-1, the J gene TRBJ1-1, with TRBD1 identical over 10 bases. The CDR3 runs 15 residues. V was pared by 6 bases and J by 0 bases, with 7 bases of the junction left unmatched. Germline CDR1 and CDR2: SQVTM and ANQGSEA. The CDR3 DNA reads TGCAGCGTGACGGGACAGGGGTCTTTGAACACTGAAGCTTTCTTT. As protein: CSVTGQGSLNTEAFF.

This clonotype has a handful of counts. V gene TRBV6-2 or TRBV6-3 combines with J gene TRBJ2-7; no firm D call. Germline CDR1 MNHEY, CDR2 SVGEGT. Trimming took off 7 bases at V and 0 bases at J, with 13 bases between the two ends. This CDR3 region has 14 residues. Written as DNA, the CDR3 is TGTGCCAGCAAGATCGATACAAGCTCCTACGAGCAGTACTTC. Translated: CASKIDTSSYEQYF.

This chain uses TRBV10-3 with TRBJ1-3; D is unclear. The CDR3 consists of 15 residues. Germline CDR1 reads ENHRY; CDR2 reads SYGVKD. The ends were cut back, 5 bases at V and 0 bases at J, with 11 bases in the middle. The CDR3 reads CAISLGASSGNTIYF. The CDR3 DNA reads TGTGCCATCAGTTTAGGAGCGAGCTCTGGAAACACCATATATTTT.

This rearrangement joins TRBV20-1 to TRBJ2-4; D possibly corresponds to TRBD1 (6 bases). The CDR3 is made up of 14 amino acids. Germline CDR1 reads DFQATT; CDR2 reads SNEGSKA (reference sequence). The V end was cut by 1 base, the J end by 7 bases, with 14 bases between. The CDR3: CSARASQGSNIQYF. For the CDR3, the DNA is TGCAGTGCTAGAGCCTCCCAGGGGAGTAACATTCAGTACTTC.

This clonotype was detected only a few times. CDR3 coding DNA: TGTGCCAGCAGACCCCTAGCGGGCCCGGGGGATACGCAGTATTTT. Encoded protein: CASRPLAGPGDTQYF. The genes are TRBV12-3 or TRBV12-4 and TRBJ2-3; the match to TRBD2 covers 8 bases. V shed 6 bases, J shed 6 bases, and the junction held 11 bases outside the gene matches. The CDR3 totals 15 residues.

The chain has TRBV12-3 or TRBV12-4 and TRBJ1-5; D is unclear. V was clipped by 3 bases and J by 8 bases, with 11 bases between them. The CDR3 contains 13 residues. The CDR3 protein is CASSFEGNEPQHF. The DNA of the CDR3 is TGTGCCAGCAGTTTCGAAGGGAACGAGCCCCAGCATTTT.

The chain couples TRBV7-2 to TRBJ2-7, with 7 positions matching TRBD1. Per the germline V gene, CDR1 is SGHTA and CDR2 is FQGNSA. With V trimmed by 0 bases and J by 1 base, 3 bases remained unmatched. The CDR3 length is 15 residues. The CDR3 is CASSLAGTESYEQYF. In nucleotides, the CDR3 is TGTGCCAGCAGCTTAGCCGGGACAGAGTCCTACGAGCAGTACTTC.

The chain uses TRBV20-1 and TRBJ1-2; no firm D call. V gave up 6 bases and J gave up 0 bases, with 11 bases separating them. The CDR3 runs to 13 residues. The germline V gene has CDR1 DFQATT and CDR2 SNEGSKA (reference sequence). The CDR3 reads CSAQRTSNYGYTF. In DNA, the CDR3 is TGCAGTGCCCAGAGGACCTCTAACTATGGCTACACCTTC.

The CDR3 is CASRQGGYTF. The DNA for the CDR3 is TGTGCCAGCAGACAGGGTGGCTACACCTTC. The V and J genes are TRBV6-2 or TRBV6-3 and TRBJ1-2, with TRBD1 as a possible D gene (6 bases). The CDR3 sequence is 10 residues long. V lost 6 bases and J lost 7, with 6 bases in between. Germline V gives CDR1 MNHEY, CDR2 SVGEGT.

This clonotype was found many times. The chain uses TRBV7-9 and TRBJ1-2; 7 nucleotides agree with TRBD1. With 5 bases clipped from V and 3 bases from J, the junction kept 9 bases outside the gene matches. The CDR3 is 15 amino acids. CDR1 and CDR2 (germline): SEHNR, FQNEAQ (reference sequence). CDR3 residues: CASSTSSTGDYGYTF. The CDR3 region has the DNA TGTGCCAGCAGCACCTCATCAACAGGGGACTATGGCTACACCTTC.

This clonotype was picked up one time. The V and J genes are TRBV19 and TRBJ2-1; 10 bases line up with TRBD1. The V gene's germline CDR1 is LNHDA and CDR2 SQIVND (reference sequence). Germline trimming cut 4 bases from V and 4 bases from J; bases unmatched to any gene: 7. The CDR3 is made up of 16 amino acids. The CDR3 region has the DNA TGTGCCAGTAGTACTCGACAGGGGGCGGGGTACAATGAGCAGTTCTTC. Its protein product is CASSTRQGAGYNEQFF. The full variable domain, completed using reference TRBV19 and TRBJ2-1, is DGGITQSPKYLFRKEGQNVTLSCEQNLNHDAMYWYRQDPGQGLRLIYYSQIVNDFQKGDIAEGYSVSREKKESFPLTVTSAQKNPTAFYLCASSTRQGAGYNEQFFGPGTRLTVL.

Concerning this clonotype itself: A read error may account for a junction end that differs from germline. The chain is built from TRBV9 and TRBJ2-7; D may correspond to TRBD1 or TRBD2 (5 bases each). CDR1 and CDR2 (germline): SGDLS, YYNGEE. The CDR3 has 10 amino acids. The CDR3 sequence: CSRGSYEQYF. CDR3 bases: TGCTCGAGGGGTTCCTACGAGCAGTACTTC. The full variable domain, its missing parts supplied by reference TRBV9 and TRBJ2-7, is DSGVTQTPKHLITATGQRVTLRCSPRSGDLSVYWYQQSLDQGLQFLIQYYNGEERAKGNILERFSAQQFPDLHSELNLSSLELGDSALYFCSRGSYEQYFGPGTRLTVT.

This clonotype came up many times. V gene TRBV29-1 combines with J gene TRBJ1-2; TRBD1 might be the D (5 bases). The CDR3 is made up of 16 amino acids. The germline V gene encodes CDR1 SQVTM and CDR2 ANQGSEA. With 4 bases removed from V and 4 bases from J, the gap between germline ends came to 22 bases. CDR3 nucleotides: TGCAGCGTTGTAGCGGGGACTGCAATCACCTCCTATGGCTACACCTTC. Protein: CSVVAGTAITSYGYTF.

This clonotype was counted at least ten times. The chain couples TRBV29-1 to TRBJ2-5, with TRBD2 matching 14 bases. V gave up 5 bases and J gave up 5 bases; unmatched junction bases: 4. CDR1 and CDR2 (germline): SQVTM, ANQGSEA. The CDR3 is 14 amino acids. The CDR3 DNA reads TGCAGCGTTAATCGACTAGCGGGAGGGGAGACCCAGTACTTC. Residues: CSVNRLAGGETQYF.

This clonotype has just a few counts. The V gene is TRBV12-3 or TRBV12-4, the J gene TRBJ2-3; no reliable D call. CDR3 length: 13 amino acids. V was clipped by 7 bases and J by 3 bases, with 11 bases between them. The CDR3 nucleotides read TGTGCCAGCACCCCCTGGGATACAGATACGCAGTATTTT. Its translation is CASTPWDTDTQYF.

This clonotype was counted between two and nine times. The V and J genes are TRBV19 and TRBJ2-6, with D perhaps matching TRBD1 or TRBD2 (5 bases each). Germline V CDR1 and CDR2: LNHDA, SQIVND (reference sequence). Deletions cut 3 bases from V and 1 base from J, with 13 bases between. CDR3 length: 17 residues. CDR3 amino acids: CASSMVTGGSGANVLTF. The DNA for the CDR3 is TGTGCCAGTAGTATGGTCACAGGAGGATCTGGGGCCAACGTCCTGACTTTC. Supplemented by reference TRBV19 and TRBJ2-6, the full variable domain reads DGGITQSPKYLFRKEGQNVTLSCEQNLNHDAMYWYRQDPGQGLRLIYYSQIVNDFQKGDIAEGYSVSREKKESFPLTVTSAQKNPTAFYLCASSMVTGGSGANVLTFGAGSRLTVL.

The J gene is TRBJ1-1, the V gene TRBV10-3; D unresolved. Germline V gene data show CDR1 as ENHRY and CDR2 as SYGVKD. V lost 3 bases to trimming and J lost 4 bases, with 6 bases between them. The CDR3 runs to 12 residues. CDR3 protein: CAISERATEAFF. The DNA of the CDR3 is TGTGCCATCAGTGAAAGGGCCACTGAAGCTTTCTTT.

This rearrangement joins TRBV29-1 to TRBJ1-1, with D unresolved. The V and J ends lost 4 bases and 2 bases respectively, with 11 bases between them. Germline values: CDR1 SQVTM, CDR2 ANQGSEA. This CDR3 has 13 amino acids. The CDR3 loop is CSVAAVINTEAFF. In DNA form, the CDR3 reads TGCAGCGTTGCGGCAGTCATTAACACTGAAGCTTTCTTT.

Here the CDR3 DNA reads TGTGCCAGCAGTACTACTCGAACTGGGGGGCAGACAGATACGCAGTATTTT. Translated: CASSTTRTGGQTDTQYF. The rearrangement joins TRBV6-5 to TRBJ2-3; D may match TRBD1 or TRBD2 (6 bases each). CDR1 and CDR2 (germline): MNHEY, SVGAGI. Deletions cut 5 bases from V and 3 bases from J, with 21 bases between. The CDR3 is 17 residues long.

This clonotype was counted a few times. This chain joins TRBV7-2 and TRBJ1-5; 8 bases match TRBD1. Germline values: CDR1 SGHTA, CDR2 FQGNSA. Trimming at V came to 6 bases and at J to 2 bases, leaving 6 bases not matched to a gene. The CDR3 is made up of 15 amino acids. CDR3 nucleotides: TGTGCCAGCAGTCCACCGGGACAGGGCAATCAGCCCCAGCATTTT. It is translated as CASSPPGQGNQPQHF.

The chain joins TRBV3-1 to TRBJ1-1, with 7 bases lining up with TRBD1. J gave up 5 bases and V 4 bases, and 13 bases lay outside the gene matches. The CDR3 is 16 amino acids. Per the germline V gene, CDR1 is LGHDT and CDR2 is YNNKEL (reference sequence). The CDR3 sequence: CASSLRQGGGGTEAFF. For the CDR3, the DNA is TGTGCCAGCAGCCTCCGACAGGGCGGGGGCGGTACTGAAGCTTTCTTT.